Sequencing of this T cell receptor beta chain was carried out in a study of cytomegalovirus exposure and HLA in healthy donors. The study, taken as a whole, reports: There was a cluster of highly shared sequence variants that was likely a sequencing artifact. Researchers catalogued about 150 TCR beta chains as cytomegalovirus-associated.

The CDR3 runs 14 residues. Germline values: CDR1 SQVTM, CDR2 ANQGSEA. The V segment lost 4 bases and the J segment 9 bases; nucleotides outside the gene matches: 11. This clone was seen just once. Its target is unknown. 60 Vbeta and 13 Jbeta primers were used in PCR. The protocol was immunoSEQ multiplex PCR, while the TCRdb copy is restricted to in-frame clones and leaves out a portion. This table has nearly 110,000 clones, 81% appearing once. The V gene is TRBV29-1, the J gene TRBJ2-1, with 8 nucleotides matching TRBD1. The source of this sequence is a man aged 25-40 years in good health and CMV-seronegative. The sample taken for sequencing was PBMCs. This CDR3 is CSVVDRVGRIEQFF. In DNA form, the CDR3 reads TGCAGCGTTGTGGACAGGGTCGGCCGAATTGAGCAGTTCTTC.